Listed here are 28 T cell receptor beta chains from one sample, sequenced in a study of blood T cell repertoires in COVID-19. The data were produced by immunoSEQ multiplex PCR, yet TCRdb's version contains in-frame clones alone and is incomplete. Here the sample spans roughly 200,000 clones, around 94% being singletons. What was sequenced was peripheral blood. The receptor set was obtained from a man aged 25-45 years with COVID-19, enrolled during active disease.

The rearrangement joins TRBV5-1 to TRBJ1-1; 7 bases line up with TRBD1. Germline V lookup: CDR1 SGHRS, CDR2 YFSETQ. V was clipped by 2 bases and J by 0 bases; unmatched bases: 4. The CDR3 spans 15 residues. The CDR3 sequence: CASSLQGTMNTEAFF. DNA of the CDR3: TGCGCCAGCAGCTTACAGGGGACAATGAACACTGAAGCTTTCTTT.

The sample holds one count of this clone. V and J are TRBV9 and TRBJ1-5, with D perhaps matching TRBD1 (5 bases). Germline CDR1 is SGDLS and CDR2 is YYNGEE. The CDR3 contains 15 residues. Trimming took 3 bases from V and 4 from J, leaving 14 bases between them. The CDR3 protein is CASSASPTENQPQHF. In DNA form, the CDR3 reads TGTGCCAGCAGCGCTTCCCCGACAGAAAATCAGCCCCAGCATTTT.

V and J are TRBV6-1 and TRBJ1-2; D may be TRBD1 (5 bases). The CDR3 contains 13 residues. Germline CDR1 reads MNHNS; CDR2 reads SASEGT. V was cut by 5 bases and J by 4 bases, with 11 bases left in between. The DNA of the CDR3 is TGTGCCAGCAGTTATGAAAGGGGCTATGGCTACACCTTC. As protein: CASSYERGYGYTF.

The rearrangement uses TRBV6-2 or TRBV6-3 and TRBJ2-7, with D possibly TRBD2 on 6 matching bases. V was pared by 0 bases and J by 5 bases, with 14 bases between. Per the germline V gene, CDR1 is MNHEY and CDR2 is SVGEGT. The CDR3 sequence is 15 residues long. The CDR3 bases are TGTGCCAGCAGTTACTCGAGACTAGTTTTCCACGAGCAGTACTTC. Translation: CASSYSRLVFHEQYF.

The CDR3 here is CASSPTGGGNTIYF. CDR3 in DNA: TGTGCCAGCAGCCCCACAGGGGGGGGAAACACCATATATTTT. This chain joins TRBV7-2 and TRBJ1-3; 8 bases map to TRBD1. This CDR3 region has 14 residues. Trimming took 5 bases from V and 4 from J; bases not matched to a gene: 4. Germline V CDR1 and CDR2: SGHTA, FQGNSA. The full variable domain, rest sourced from reference TRBV7-2 and TRBJ1-3, is GAGVSQSPSNKVTEKGKDVELRCDPISGHTALYWYRQSLGQGLEFLIYFQGNSAPDKSGLPSDRFSAERTGGSVSTLTIQRTQQEDSAVYLCASSPTGGGNTIYFGEGSWLTVV.

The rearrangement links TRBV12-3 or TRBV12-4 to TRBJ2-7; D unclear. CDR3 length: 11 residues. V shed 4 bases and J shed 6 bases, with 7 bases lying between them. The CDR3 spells CASSSVSEQYF. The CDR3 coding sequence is TGTGCCAGCAGTTCGGTCTCCGAGCAGTACTTC.

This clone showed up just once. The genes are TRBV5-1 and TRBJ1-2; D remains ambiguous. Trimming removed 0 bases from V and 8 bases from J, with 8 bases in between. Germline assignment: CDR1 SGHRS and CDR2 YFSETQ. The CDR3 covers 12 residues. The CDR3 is CASSLESRGYTF. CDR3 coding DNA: TGCGCCAGCAGCTTGGAGTCGAGAGGCTACACCTTC. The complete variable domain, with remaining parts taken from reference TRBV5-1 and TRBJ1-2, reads KAGVTQTPRYLIKTRGQQVTLSCSPISGHRSVSWYQQTPGQGLQFLFEYFSETQRNKGNFPGRFSGRQFSNSRSEMNVSTLELGDSALYLCASSLESRGYTFGSGTRLTVV.

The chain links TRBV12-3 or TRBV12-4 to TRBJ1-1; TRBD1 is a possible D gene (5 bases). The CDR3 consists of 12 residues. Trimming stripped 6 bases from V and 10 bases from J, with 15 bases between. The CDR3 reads CASRSAWGRAFF. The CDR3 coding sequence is TGTGCCAGCAGATCCGCCTGGGGCCGAGCTTTCTTT.

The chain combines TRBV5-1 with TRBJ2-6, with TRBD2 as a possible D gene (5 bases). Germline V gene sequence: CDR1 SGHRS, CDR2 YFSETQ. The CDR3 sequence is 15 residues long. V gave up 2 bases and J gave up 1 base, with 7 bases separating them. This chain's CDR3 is CASSFRGSGANVLTF. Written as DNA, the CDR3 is TGCGCCAGCAGCTTCCGGGGTTCTGGGGCCAACGTCCTGACTTTC. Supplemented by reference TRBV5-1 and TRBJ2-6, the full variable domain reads KAGVTQTPRYLIKTRGQQVTLSCSPISGHRSVSWYQQTPGQGLQFLFEYFSETQRNKGNFPGRFSGRQFSNSRSEMNVSTLELGDSALYLCASSFRGSGANVLTFGAGSRLTVL.

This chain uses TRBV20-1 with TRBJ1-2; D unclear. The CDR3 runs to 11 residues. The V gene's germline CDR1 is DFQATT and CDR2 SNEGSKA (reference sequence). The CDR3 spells CSGGMTTGYTF. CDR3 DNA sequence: TGCAGCGGCGGGATGACGACTGGCTACACCTTC.

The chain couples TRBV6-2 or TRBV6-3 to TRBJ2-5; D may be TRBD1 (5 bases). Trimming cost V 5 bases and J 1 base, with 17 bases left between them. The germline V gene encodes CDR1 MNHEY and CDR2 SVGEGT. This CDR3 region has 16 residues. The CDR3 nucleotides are TGTGCCAGCAGTCAACGTACAGGTAGGGTCCAAGAGACCCAGTACTTC. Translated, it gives CASSQRTGRVQETQYF.

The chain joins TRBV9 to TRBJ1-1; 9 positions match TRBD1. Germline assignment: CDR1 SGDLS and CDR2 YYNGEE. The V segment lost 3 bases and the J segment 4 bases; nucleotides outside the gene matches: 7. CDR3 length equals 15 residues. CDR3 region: CASSAVTGGRTEAFF. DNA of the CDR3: TGTGCCAGCAGCGCCGTGACAGGGGGTCGCACTGAAGCTTTCTTT. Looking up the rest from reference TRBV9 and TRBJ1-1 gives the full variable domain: DSGVTQTPKHLITATGQRVTLRCSPRSGDLSVYWYQQSLDQGLQFLIQYYNGEERAKGNILERFSAQQFPDLHSELNLSSLELGDSALYFCASSAVTGGRTEAFFGQGTRLTVV.

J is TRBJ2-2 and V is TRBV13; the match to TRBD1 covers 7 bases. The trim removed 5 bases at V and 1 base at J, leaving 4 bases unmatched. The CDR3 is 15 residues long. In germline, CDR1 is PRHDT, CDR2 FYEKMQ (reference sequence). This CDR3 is CASSLRTGNTGELFF. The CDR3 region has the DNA TGTGCCAGCAGCCTAAGGACAGGGAACACCGGGGAGCTGTTTTTT.

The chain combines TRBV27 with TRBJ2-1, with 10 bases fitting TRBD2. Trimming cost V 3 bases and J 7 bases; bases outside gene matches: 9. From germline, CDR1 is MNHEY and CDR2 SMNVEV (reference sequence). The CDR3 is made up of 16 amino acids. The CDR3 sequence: CASSFTGLAAGNEQFF. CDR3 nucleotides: TGTGCCAGCAGTTTTACTGGACTAGCGGCGGGTAATGAGCAGTTCTTC.

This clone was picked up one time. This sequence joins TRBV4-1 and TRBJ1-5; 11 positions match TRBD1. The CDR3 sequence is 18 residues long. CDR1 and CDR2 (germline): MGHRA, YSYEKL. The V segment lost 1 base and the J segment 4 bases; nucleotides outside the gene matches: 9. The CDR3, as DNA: TGCGCCAGCAGCCAAGGGACAGGGGGCGTCTTAGGGAATCAGCCCCAGCATTTT. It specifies CASSQGTGGVLGNQPQHF.

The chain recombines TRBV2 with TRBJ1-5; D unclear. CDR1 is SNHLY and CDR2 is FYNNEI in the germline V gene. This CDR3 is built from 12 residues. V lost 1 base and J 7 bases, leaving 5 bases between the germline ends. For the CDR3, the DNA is TGTGCCAGCAGTGAAGGGGAGCAGCCCCAGCATTTT. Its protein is CASSEGEQPQHF.

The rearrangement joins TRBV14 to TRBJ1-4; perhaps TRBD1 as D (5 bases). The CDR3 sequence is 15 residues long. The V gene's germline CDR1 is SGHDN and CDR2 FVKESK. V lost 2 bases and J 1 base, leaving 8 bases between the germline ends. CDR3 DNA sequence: TGTGCCAGCAGCCAATGGGGGGGAACTAATGAAAAACTGTTTTTT. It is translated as CASSQWGGTNEKLFF.

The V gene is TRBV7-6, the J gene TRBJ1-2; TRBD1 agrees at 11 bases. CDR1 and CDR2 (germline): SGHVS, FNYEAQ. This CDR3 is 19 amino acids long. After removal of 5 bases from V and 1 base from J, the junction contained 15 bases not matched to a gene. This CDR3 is CASSPITGTGGGDNYGYTF. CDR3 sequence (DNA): TGTGCCAGCAGCCCGATCACCGGGACAGGGGGTGGCGATAACTATGGCTACACCTTC.

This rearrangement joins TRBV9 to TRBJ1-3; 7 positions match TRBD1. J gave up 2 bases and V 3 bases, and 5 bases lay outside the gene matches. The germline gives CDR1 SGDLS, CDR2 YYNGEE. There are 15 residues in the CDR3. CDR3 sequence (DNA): TGTGCCAGCAGCGCTTCGACAGGGACTGGAAACACCATATATTTT. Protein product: CASSASTGTGNTIYF. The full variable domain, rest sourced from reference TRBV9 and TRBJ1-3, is DSGVTQTPKHLITATGQRVTLRCSPRSGDLSVYWYQQSLDQGLQFLIQYYNGEERAKGNILERFSAQQFPDLHSELNLSSLELGDSALYFCASSASTGTGNTIYFGEGSWLTVV.

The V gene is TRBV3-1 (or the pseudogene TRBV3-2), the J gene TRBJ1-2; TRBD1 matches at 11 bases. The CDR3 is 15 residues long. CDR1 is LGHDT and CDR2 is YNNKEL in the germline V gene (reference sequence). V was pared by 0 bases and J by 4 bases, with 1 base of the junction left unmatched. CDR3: CASSQEGTGGYGYTF. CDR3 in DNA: TGTGCCAGCAGCCAAGAGGGGACAGGGGGCTATGGCTACACCTTC.

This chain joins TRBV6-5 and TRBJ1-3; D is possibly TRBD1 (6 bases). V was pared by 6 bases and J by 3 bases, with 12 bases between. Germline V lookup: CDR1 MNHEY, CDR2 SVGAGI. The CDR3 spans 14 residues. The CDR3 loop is CASSRGRGGNTIYF. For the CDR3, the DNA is TGTGCCAGCAGCCGGGGCAGGGGTGGAAACACCATATATTTT.

The CDR3 loop reads CASSLGGVEAFF. The DNA of the CDR3 is TGTGCCAGCAGTTTAGGGGGAGTTGAAGCTTTCTTT. The chain has TRBV6-5 and TRBJ1-1, with D perhaps TRBD1 (6 bases). The V gene's germline CDR1 is MNHEY and CDR2 SVGAGI. Trimming took 4 bases from V and 7 from J, leaving 10 bases between them. This CDR3 is built from 12 residues.

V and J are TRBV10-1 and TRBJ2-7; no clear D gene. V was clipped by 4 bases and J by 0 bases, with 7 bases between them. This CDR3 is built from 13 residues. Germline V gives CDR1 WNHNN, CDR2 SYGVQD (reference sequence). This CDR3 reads CASSVGYSYEQYF. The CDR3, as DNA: TGCGCCAGCAGTGTCGGGTACTCCTACGAGCAGTACTTC.

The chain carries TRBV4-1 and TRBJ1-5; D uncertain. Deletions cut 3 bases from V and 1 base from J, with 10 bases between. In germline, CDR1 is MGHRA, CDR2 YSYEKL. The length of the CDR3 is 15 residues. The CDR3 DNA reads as TGCGCCAGCAGCCATCCCAGTAAGAGCAATCAGCCCCAGCATTTT. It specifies CASSHPSKSNQPQHF.

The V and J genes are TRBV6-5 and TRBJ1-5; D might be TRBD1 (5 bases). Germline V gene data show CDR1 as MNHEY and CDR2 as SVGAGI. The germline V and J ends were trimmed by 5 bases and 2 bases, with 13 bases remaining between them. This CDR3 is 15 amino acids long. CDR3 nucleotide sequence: TGTGCCAGCAGTCCAGGGTCTATGGGCAATCAGCCCCAGCATTTT. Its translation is CASSPGSMGNQPQHF.

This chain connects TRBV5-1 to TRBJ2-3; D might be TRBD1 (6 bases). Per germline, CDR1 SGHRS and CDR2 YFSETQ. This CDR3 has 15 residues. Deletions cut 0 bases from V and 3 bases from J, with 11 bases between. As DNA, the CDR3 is TGCGCCAGCAGCTTGGCCGGCAGGGGAACAGATACGCAGTATTTT. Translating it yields CASSLAGRGTDTQYF.

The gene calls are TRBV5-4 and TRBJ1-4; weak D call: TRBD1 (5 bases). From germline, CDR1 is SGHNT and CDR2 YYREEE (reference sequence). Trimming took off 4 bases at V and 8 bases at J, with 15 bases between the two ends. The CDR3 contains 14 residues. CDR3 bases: TGTGCCAGCAGCCAGGTGGGGGGAACCGAAAAACTGTTTTTT. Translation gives CASSQVGGTEKLFF.

The DNA of the CDR3 is TGTGCCAGCAGCCTCCGACAGGGTCTCCCAACGGGCTACACCTTC. This codes for CASSLRQGLPTGYTF. V usage is TRBV5-6 and J usage is TRBJ1-2; TRBD1 agrees at 7 bases. The CDR3 loop spans 15 amino acids. Germline V CDR1 and CDR2: SGHDT, YYEEEE. V trimming: 4 bases; J trimming: 8 bases; junction bases outside the gene matches: 14.